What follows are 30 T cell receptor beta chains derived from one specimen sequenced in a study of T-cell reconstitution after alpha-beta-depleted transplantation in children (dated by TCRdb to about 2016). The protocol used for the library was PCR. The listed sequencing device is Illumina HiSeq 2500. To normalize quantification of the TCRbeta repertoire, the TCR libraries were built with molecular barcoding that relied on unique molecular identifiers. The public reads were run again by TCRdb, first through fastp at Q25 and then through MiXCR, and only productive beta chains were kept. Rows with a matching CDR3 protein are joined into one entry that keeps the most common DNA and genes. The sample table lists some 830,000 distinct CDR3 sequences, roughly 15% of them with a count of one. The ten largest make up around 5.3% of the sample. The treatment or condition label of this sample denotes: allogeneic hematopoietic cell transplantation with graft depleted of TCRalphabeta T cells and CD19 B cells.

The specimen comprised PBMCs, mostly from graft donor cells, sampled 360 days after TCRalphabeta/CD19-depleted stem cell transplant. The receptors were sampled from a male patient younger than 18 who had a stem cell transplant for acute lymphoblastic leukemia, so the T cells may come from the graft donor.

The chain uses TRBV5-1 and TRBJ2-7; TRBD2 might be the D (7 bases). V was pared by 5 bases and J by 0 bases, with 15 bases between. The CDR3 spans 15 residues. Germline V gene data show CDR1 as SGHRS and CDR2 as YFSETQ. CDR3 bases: TGCGCCAGCAGTAAGGGGGGGCCTAGCTCCTACGAGCAGTACTTC. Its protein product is CASSKGGPSSYEQYF.

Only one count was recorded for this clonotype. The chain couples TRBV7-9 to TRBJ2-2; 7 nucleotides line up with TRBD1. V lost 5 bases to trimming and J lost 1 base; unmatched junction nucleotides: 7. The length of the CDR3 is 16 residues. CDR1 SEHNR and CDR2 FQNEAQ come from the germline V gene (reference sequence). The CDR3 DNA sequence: TGTGCCAGCAGCACGACAGGGCTTAAGAACACCGGGGAGCTGTTTTTT. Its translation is CASSTTGLKNTGELFF.

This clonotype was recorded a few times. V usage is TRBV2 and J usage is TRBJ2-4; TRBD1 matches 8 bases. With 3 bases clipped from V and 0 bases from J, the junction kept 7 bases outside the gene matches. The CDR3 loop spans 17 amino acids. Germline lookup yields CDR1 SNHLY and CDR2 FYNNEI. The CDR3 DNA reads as TGTGCCAGCAGTGAGGGGACAGGACGCCTAGCCAAAAACATTCAGTACTTC. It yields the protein CASSEGTGRLAKNIQYF.

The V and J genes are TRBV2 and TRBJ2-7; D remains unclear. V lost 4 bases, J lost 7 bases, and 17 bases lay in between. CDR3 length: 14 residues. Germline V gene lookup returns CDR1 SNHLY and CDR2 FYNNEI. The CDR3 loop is CASSVVLQSEEQYF. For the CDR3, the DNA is TGTGCCAGCAGTGTAGTACTTCAGTCGGAGGAGCAGTACTTC.

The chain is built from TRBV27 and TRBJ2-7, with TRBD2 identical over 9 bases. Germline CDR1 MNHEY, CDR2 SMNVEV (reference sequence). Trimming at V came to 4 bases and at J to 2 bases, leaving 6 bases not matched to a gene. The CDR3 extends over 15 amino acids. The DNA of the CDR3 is TGTGCCAGCAGTTGGGCTAGCGGGACGACCTACGAGCAGTACTTC. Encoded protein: CASSWASGTTYEQYF.

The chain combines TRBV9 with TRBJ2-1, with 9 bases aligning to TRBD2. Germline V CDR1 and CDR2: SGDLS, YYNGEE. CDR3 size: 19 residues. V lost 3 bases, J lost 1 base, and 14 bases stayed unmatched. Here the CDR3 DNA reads TGTGCCAGCAGCGAAAGTAAGGGGTTTGCGGGAGGGTCCTACAATGAGCAGTTCTTC. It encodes CASSESKGFAGGSYNEQFF.

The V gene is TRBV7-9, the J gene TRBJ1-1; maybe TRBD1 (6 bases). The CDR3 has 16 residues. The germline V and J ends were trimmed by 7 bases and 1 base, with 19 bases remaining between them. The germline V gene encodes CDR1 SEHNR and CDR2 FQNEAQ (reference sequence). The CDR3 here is CASNPFVAGENTEAFF. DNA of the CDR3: TGTGCCAGCAACCCTTTCGTTGCAGGGGAGAACACTGAAGCTTTCTTT.

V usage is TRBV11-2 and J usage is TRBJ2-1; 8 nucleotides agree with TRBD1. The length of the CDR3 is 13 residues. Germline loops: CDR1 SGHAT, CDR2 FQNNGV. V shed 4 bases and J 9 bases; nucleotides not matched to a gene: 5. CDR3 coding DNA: TGTGCCAGCAGCTCGACAGGGGCGGGTGAGCAGTTCTTC. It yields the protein CASSSTGAGEQFF.

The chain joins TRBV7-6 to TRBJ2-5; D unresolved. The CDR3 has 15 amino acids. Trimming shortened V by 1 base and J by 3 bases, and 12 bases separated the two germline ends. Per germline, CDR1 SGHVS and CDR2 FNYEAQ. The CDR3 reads CASSLGPGQEETQYF. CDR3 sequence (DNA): TGTGCCAGCAGCTTAGGTCCGGGTCAGGAAGAGACCCAGTACTTC.

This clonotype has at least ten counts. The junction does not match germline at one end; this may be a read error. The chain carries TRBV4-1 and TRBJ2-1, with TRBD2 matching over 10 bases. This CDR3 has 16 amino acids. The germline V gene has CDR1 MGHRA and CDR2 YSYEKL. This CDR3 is CASSEEGASGRDEQFF. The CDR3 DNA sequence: TGCGCCAGCAGCGAAGAGGGGGCTAGCGGGAGAGATGAGCAGTTCTTC.

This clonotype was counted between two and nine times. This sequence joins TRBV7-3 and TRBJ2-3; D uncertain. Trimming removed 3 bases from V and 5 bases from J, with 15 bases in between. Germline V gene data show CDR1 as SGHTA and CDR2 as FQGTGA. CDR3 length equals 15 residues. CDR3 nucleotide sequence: TGTGCCAGCAGCTTTTCCCCAGTTCGTGGAGATACGCAGTATTTT. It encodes CASSFSPVRGDTQYF.

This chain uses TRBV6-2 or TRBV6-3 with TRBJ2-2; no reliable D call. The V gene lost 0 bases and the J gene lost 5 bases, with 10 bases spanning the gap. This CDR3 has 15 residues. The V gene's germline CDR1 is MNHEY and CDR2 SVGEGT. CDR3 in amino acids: CASSYSNYLTGELFF. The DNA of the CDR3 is TGTGCCAGCAGTTACTCGAACTACTTAACCGGGGAGCTGTTTTTT.

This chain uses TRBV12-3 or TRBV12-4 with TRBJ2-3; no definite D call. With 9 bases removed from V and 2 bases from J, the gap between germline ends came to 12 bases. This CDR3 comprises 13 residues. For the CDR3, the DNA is TGTGCCAGTACCCCCGCAGTCACAGATACGCAGTATTTT. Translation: CASTPAVTDTQYF.

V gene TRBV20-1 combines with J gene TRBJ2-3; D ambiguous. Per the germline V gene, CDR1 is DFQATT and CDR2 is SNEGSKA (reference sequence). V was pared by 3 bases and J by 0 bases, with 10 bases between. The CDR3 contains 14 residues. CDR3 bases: TGCAGTGCTAGGTTCGGCAGCAGCACAGATACGCAGTATTTT. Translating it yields CSARFGSSTDTQYF.

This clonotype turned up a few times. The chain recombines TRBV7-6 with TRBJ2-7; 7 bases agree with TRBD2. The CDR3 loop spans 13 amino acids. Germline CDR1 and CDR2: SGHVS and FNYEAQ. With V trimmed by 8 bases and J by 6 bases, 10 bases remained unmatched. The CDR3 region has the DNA TGTGCCAGCGTCGCGGGAGCGTATGGCGAGCAGTACTTC. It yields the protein CASVAGAYGEQYF.

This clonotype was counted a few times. The CDR3 protein is CASRPAMGFGGSPLHF. The DNA for the CDR3 is TGTGCCAGCCGACCGGCGATGGGTTTTGGCGGTTCACCCCTCCACTTT. This chain joins TRBV28 and TRBJ1-6; D remains unclear. Trimming cost V 8 bases and J 9 bases, with 23 bases left between them. Germline CDR1 reads MDHEN; CDR2 reads SYDVKM. The CDR3 is made up of 16 amino acids. The variable domain in full, with the rest retrieved from reference TRBV28 and TRBJ1-6, is DVKVTQSSRYLVKRTGEKVFLECVQDMDHENMFWYRQDPGLGLRLIYFSYDVKMKEKGDIPEGYSVSREKKERFSLILESASTNQTSMYLCASRPAMGFGGSPLHFGNGTRLTVT.

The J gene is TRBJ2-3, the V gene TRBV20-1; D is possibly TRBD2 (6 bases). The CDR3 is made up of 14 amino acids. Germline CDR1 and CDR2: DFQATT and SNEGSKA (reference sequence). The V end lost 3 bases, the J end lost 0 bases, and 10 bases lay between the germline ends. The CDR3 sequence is CSARLAGSTDTQYF. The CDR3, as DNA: TGCAGTGCTAGGCTCGCGGGAAGCACAGATACGCAGTATTTT.

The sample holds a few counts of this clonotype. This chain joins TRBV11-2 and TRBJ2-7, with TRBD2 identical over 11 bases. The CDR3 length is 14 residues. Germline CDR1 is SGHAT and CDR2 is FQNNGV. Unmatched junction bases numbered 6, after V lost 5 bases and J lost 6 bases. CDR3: CASSPLAGGREQYF. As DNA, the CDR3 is TGTGCCAGCAGCCCCTTAGCGGGAGGGCGCGAGCAGTACTTC. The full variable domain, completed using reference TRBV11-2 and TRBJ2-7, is EAGVAQSPRYKIIEKRQSVAFWCNPISGHATLYWYQQILGQGPKLLIQFQNNGVVDDSQLPKDRFSAERLKGVDSTLKIQPAKLEDSAVYLCASSPLAGGREQYFGPGTRLTVT.

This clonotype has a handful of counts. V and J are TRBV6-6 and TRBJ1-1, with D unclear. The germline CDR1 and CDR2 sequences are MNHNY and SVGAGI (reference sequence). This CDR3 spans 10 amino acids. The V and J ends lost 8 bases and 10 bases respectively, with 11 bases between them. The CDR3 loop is CASGSRLAFF. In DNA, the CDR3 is TGTGCCAGCGGGAGCCGACTAGCTTTCTTT.

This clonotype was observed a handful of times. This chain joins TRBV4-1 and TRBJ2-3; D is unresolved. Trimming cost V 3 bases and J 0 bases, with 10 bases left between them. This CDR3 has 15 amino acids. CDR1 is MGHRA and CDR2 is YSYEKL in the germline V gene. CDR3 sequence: CASSQNVKSTDTQYF. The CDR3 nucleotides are TGCGCCAGCAGCCAGAACGTCAAGAGCACAGATACGCAGTATTTT.

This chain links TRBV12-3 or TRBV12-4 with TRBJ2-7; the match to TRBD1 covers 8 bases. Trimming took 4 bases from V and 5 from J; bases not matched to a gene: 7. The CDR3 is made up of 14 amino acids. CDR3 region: CASSSWTGRDEQYF. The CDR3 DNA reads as TGTGCCAGCAGTTCATGGACAGGGCGCGACGAGCAGTACTTC.

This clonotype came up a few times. The CDR3 region is CASRQSMNTEAFF. CDR3 nucleotides: TGTGCCAGCCGACAGTCCATGAACACTGAAGCTTTCTTT. The chain employs TRBV12-3 or TRBV12-4 and TRBJ1-1, with a tentative D call TRBD1 (5 bases). This CDR3 region has 13 residues. The ends were cut back, 8 bases at V and 0 bases at J, with 10 bases in the middle.

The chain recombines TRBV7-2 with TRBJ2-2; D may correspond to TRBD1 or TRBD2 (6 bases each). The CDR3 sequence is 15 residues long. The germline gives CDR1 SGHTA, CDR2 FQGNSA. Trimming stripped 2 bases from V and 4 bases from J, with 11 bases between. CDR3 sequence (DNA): TGTGCCAGCAGCTTATCCAGGGGAGGCACCGGGGAGCTGTTTTTT. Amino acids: CASSLSRGGTGELFF.

The CDR3 sequence: CASSYGGGKPDHTIYF. CDR3 DNA: TGTGCCAGCAGTTATGGAGGGGGGAAGCCCGACCACACCATATATTTT. The chain combines TRBV7-2 with TRBJ1-3; possible D gene TRBD1, 6 bases. Trimming removed 6 bases from V and 8 bases from J, with 23 bases in between. The CDR3 loop spans 16 amino acids. Germline lookup yields CDR1 SGHTA and CDR2 FQGNSA. Filled out from reference TRBV7-2 and TRBJ1-3, the complete variable domain reads GAGVSQSPSNKVTEKGKDVELRCDPISGHTALYWYRQSLGQGLEFLIYFQGNSAPDKSGLPSDRFSAERTGGSVSTLTIQRTQQEDSAVYLCASSYGGGKPDHTIYFGEGSWLTVV.

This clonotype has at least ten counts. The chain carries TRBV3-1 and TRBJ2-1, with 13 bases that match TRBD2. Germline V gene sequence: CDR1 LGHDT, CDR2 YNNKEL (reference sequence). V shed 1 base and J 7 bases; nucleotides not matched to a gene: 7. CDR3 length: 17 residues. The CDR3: CASSQAPGLAGSNEQFF. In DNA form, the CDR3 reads TGTGCCAGCAGCCAAGCCCCGGGACTAGCGGGAAGTAATGAGCAGTTCTTC.

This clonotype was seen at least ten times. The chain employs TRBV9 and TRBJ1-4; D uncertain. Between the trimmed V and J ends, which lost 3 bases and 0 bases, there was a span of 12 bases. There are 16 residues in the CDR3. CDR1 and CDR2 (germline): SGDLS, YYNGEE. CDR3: CASSGERDPTNEKLFF. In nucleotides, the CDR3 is TGTGCCAGCAGCGGCGAAAGGGATCCAACTAATGAAAAACTGTTTTTT.

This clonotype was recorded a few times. This CDR3 reads CASSLSSGRGPYEQYF. The CDR3 nucleotides are TGTGCCAGCAGTTTATCGAGCGGGAGGGGGCCCTACGAGCAGTACTTC. The J gene is TRBJ2-7, the V gene TRBV12-3 or TRBV12-4; 10 nucleotides agree with TRBD2. This CDR3 contains 16 residues. V gave up 2 bases and J gave up 2 bases; unmatched junction bases: 6.

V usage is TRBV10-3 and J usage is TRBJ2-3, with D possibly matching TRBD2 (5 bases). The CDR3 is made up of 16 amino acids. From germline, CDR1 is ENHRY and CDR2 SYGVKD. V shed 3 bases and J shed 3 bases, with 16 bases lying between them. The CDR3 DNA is TGTGCCATCAGTGACCACACCTTGAGGAGGACAGATACGCAGTATTTT. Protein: CAISDHTLRRTDTQYF.

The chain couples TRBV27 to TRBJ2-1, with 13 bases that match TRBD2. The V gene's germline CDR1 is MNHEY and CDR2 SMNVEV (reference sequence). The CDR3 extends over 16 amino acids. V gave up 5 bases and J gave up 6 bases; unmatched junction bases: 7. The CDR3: CASSPRLAGGVNEQFF. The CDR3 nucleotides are TGTGCCAGCAGTCCCAGACTAGCGGGAGGAGTCAATGAGCAGTTCTTC.

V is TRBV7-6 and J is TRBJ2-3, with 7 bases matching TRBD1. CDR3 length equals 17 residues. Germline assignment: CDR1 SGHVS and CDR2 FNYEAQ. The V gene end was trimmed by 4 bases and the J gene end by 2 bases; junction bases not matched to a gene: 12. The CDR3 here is CASSSSTGIQTTDTQYF. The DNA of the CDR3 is TGTGCCAGCAGCTCTTCGACAGGGATTCAAACCACAGATACGCAGTATTTT.